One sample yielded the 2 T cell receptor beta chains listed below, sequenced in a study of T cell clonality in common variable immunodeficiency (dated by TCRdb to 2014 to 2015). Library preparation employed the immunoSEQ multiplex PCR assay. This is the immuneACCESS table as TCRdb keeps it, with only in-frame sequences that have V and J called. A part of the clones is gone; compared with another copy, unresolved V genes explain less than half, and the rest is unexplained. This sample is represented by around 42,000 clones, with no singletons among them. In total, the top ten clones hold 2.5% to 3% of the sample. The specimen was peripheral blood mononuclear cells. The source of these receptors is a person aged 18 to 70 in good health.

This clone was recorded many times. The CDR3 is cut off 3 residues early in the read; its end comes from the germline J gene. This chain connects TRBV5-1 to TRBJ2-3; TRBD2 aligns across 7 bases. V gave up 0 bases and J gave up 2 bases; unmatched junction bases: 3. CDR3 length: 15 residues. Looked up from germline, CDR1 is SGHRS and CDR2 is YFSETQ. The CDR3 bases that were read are TGCGCCAGCAGCTTGGCTGGGACTAACACAGATACG. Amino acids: CASSLAGTNTDT. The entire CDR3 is CASSLAGTNTDTQYF.

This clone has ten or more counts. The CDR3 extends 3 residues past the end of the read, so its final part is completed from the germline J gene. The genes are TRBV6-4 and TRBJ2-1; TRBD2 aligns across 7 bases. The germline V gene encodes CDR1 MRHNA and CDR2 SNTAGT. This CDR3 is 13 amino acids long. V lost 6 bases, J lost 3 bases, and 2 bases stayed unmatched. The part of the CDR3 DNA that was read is TGTGCCAGCAGCCGGACTAGCTACAATGAG. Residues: CASSRTSYNE. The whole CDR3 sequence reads CASSRTSYNEQFF.